This TCR beta chain is drawn from a study of prognosis after radiotherapy for stage I lung cancer. General observations from the study: Among patients who developed distant metastases, Shannon entropy after stereotactic body radiation therapy was lower.

CDR1 is SGDLS and CDR2 is YYNGEE in the germline V gene. The CDR3 contains 14 residues. Trimming removed 2 bases from V and 6 bases from J; junction bases left unmatched: 3. Researchers took around 6 milliliters of peripheral blood at each of two time points. This clonotype was counted at least ten times. Its antigen is unknown. TCR beta CDR3 amplification from genomic DNA was performed by two-round multiplex PCR. Specific primers for each TRBV and TRBJ gene were what first-round PCR used. In the second PCR round, amplification relied on universal primers. MiXCR, run by TCRdb on the multiplex PCR reads, gives a single entry per CDR3 protein. The profile shows 20,000 to 30,000 distinct CDR3 sequences, about 32% of them singletons.

This clonotype was obtained from a donor aged 50 or older with non-small cell lung cancer. The chain combines TRBV9 with TRBJ2-2, with TRBD1 identical over 8 bases. The sample was PBMCs, taken before or after stereotactic body radiation therapy (not recorded which). The CDR3 protein is CASSVTGASGELFF. CDR3 nucleotide sequence: TGTGCCAGCAGCGTGACAGGGGCTTCCGGGGAGCTGTTTTTT.